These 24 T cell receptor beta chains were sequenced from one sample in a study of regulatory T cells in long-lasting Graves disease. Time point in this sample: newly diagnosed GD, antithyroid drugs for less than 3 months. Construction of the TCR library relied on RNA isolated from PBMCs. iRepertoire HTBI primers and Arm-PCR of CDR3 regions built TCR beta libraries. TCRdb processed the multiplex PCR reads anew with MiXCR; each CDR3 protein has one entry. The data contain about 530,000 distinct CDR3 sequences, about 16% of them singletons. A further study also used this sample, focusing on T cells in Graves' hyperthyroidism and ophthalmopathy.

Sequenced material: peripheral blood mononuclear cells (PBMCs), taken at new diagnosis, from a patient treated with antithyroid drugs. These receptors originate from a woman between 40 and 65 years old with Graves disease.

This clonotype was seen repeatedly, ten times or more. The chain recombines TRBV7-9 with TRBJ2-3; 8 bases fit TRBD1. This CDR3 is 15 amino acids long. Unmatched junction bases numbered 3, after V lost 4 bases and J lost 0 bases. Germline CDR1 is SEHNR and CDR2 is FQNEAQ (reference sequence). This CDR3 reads CASSSRTGSTDTQYF. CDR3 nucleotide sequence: TGTGCCAGCAGCTCCCGGACAGGGAGCACAGATACGCAGTATTTT.

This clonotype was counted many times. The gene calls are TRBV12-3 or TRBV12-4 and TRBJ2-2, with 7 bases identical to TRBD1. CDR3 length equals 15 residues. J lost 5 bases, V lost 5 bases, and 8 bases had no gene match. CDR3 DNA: TGTGCCAGCAGTGCCCGTCAGGGGGAAACCGGGGAGCTGTTTTTT. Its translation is CASSARQGETGELFF.

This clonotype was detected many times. CDR3: CASSLPPGLNTEAFF. Here the CDR3 DNA reads TGTGCCAGCAGCTTACCCCCGGGGCTGAACACTGAAGCTTTCTTT. The chain carries TRBV11-2 and TRBJ1-1, with a tentative D call TRBD1 (5 bases). Germline loops: CDR1 SGHAT, CDR2 FQNNGV. The CDR3 sequence is 15 residues long. V lost 2 bases and J lost 0, with 10 bases in between.

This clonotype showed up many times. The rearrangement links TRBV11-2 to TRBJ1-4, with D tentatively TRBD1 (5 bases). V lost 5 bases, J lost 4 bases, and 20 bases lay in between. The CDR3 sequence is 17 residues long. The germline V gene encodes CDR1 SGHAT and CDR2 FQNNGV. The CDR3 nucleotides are TGTGCCAGCAGCCCCGGAGACAGCCTACCCTTTAATGAAAAACTGTTTTTT. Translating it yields CASSPGDSLPFNEKLFF. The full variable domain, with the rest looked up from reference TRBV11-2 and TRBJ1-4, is EAGVAQSPRYKIIEKRQSVAFWCNPISGHATLYWYQQILGQGPKLLIQFQNNGVVDDSQLPKDRFSAERLKGVDSTLKIQPAKLEDSAVYLCASSPGDSLPFNEKLFFGSGTQLSVL.

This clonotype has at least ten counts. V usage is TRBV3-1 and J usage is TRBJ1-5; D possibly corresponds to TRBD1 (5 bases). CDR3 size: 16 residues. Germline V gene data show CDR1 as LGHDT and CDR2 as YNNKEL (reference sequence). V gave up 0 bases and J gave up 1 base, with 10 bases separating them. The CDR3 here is CASSQEAGVSNQPQHF. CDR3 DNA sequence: TGTGCCAGCAGCCAAGAAGCGGGGGTCAGCAATCAGCCCCAGCATTTT.

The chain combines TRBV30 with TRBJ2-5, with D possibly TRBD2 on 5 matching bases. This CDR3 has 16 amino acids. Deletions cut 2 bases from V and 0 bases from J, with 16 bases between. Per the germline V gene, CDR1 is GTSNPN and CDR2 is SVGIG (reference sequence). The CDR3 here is CAWSPGVAAYQETQYF. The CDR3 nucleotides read TGTGCCTGGAGTCCCGGGGTGGCAGCGTACCAAGAGACCCAGTACTTC. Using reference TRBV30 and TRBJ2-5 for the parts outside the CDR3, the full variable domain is SQTIHQWPATLVQPVGSPLSLECTVEGTSNPNLYWYRQAAGRGLQLLFYSVGIGQISSEVPQNLSASRPQDRQFILSSKKLLLSDSGFYLCAWSPGVAAYQETQYFGPGTRLLVL.

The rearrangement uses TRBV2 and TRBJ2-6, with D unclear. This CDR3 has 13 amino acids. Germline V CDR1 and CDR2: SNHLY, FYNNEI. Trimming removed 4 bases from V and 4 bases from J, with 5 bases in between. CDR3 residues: CASSAAGANVLTF. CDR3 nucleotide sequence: TGTGCCAGCAGTGCAGCGGGGGCCAACGTCCTGACTTTC.

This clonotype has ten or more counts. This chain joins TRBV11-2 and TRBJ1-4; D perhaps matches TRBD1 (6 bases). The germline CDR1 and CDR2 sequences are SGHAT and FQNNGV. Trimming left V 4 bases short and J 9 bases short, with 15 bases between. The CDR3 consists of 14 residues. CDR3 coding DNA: TGTGCCAGCAGCTCTATGACAGGCGCTAAAAAACTGTTTTTT. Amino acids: CASSSMTGAKKLFF.

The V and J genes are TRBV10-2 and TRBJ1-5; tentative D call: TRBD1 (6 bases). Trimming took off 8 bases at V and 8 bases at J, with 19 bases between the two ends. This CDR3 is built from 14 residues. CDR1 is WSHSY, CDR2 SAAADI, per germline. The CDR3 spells CASSEKGEKKPQHF. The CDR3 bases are TGCGCCAGCTCCGAGAAGGGGGAAAAAAAGCCCCAGCATTTT.

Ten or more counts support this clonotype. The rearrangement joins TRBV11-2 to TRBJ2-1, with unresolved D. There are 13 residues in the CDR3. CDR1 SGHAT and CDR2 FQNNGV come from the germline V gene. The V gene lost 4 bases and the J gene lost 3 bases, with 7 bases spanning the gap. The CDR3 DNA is TGTGCCAGCAGCTCCGACAACTACAATGAGCAGTTCTTC. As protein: CASSSDNYNEQFF.

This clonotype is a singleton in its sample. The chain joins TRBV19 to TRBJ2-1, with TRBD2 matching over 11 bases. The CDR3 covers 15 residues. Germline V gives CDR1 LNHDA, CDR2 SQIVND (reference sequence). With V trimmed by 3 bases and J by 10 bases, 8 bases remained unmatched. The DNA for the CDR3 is TGTGCCAGTAGTATGCTAGCGGGGGGCCAGGAGGAGCAGTTCTTC. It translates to CASSMLAGGQEEQFF.

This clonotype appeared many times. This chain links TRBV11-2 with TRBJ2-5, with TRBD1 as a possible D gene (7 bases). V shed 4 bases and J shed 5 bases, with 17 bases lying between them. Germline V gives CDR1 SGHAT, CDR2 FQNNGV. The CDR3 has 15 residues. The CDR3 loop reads CASSSRGTVLETQYF. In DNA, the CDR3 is TGTGCCAGCAGCTCCCGGGGGACAGTGTTGGAGACCCAGTACTTC.

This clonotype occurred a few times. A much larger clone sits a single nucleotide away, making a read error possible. In DNA, the CDR3 is TGTGCCAGCAGCTGGGGACAGGAAGAGACCCAGTACTTC. Residues: CASSWGQEETQYF. The chain joins TRBV5-5 to TRBJ2-5, with 8 bases identical to TRBD1. This CDR3 contains 13 residues. The ends lost 3 bases at V and 3 bases at J; junction bases unmatched: 1. Germline assignment: CDR1 SGHKS and CDR2 YYEKEE (reference sequence).

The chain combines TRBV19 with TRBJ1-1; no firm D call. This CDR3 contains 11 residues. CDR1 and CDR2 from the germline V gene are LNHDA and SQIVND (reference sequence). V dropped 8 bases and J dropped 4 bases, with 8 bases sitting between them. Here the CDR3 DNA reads TGTGCCAGTGGGTACGGCACTGAAGCTTTCTTT. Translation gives CASGYGTEAFF.

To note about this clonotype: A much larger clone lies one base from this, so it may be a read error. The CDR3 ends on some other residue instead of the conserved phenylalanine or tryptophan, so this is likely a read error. The CDR3 protein is CASSLGGWGHRELFS. The CDR3, as DNA: TGTGCCAGCAGCTTAGGGGGCTGGGGGCACCGGGAGCTGTTTTCT. V and J are TRBV7-2 and TRBJ2-2, with D possibly matching TRBD1 (6 bases). The CDR3 is 15 amino acids. The V and J ends lost 1 base and 9 bases respectively, with 15 bases between them. The germline V gene has CDR1 SGHTA and CDR2 FQGNSA.

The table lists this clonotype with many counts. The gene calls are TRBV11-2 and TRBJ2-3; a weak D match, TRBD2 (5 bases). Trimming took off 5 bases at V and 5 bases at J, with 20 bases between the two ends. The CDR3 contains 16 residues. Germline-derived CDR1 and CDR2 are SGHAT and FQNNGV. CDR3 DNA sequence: TGTGCCAGCAGCCCCCGGGGTCAGGCAATAGTAGATACGCAGTATTTT. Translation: CASSPRGQAIVDTQYF.

The CDR3 spells CASSIGRGTGELFF. DNA for the CDR3: TGTGCCAGTAGTATAGGGCGTGGCACCGGGGAGCTGTTTTTT. This rearrangement joins TRBV19 to TRBJ2-2; D is undetermined. This CDR3 comprises 14 residues. V was shortened by 1 base and J by 4 bases, with 7 bases between the two germline ends. Germline V gene lookup returns CDR1 LNHDA and CDR2 SQIVND (reference sequence).

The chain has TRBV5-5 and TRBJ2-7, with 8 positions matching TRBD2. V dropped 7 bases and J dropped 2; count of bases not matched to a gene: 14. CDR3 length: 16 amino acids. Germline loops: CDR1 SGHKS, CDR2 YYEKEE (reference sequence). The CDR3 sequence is CASGSTSGHFAYEQYF. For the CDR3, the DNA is TGTGCCAGCGGCTCCACTAGCGGCCATTTCGCCTACGAGCAGTACTTC.

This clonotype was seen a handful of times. CDR3 nucleotide sequence: TGTGCCAGCAGCCCCGGGACTAGGATGTGGTACTTC. Protein: CASSPGTRMWYF. This chain links TRBV11-1 with TRBJ2-5, with 8 bases lining up with TRBD2. This CDR3 contains 12 residues. CDR1 and CDR2 from the germline V gene are SGHAT and FQDESV (reference sequence). V lost 5 bases and J lost 13; bases outside the gene matches: 9. Complete variable domain (other parts from reference TRBV11-1 and TRBJ2-5): EAEVAQSPRYKITEKSQAVAFWCDPISGHATLYWYRQILGQGPELLVQFQDESVVDDSQLPKDRFSAERLKGVDSTLKIQPAELGDSAMYLCASSPGTRMWYFGPGTRLLVL.

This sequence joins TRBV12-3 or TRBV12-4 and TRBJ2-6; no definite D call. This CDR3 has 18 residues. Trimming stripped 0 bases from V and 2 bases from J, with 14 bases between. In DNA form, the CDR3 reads TGTGCCAGCAGTTTAGCGCTCATTCAGTTTCCTGGGGCCAACGTCCTGACTTTC. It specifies CASSLALIQFPGANVLTF.

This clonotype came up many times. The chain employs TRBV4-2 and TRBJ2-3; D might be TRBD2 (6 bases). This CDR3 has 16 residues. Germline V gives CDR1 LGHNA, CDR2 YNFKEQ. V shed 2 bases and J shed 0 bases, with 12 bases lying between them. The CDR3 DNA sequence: TGTGCCAGCAGCCAAAGGGCGGGACCTAGCACAGATACGCAGTATTTT. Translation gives CASSQRAGPSTDTQYF.

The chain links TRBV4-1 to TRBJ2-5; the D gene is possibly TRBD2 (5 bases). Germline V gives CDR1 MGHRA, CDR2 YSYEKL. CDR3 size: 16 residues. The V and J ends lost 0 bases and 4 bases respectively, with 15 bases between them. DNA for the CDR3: TGCGCCAGCAGCCAAGACGCGGGCCCAACCTCAGAGACCCAGTACTTC. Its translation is CASSQDAGPTSETQYF.

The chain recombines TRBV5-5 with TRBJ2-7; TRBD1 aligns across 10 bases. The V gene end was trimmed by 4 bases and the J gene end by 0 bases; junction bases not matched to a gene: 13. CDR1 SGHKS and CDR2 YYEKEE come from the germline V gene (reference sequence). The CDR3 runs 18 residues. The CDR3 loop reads CASSHLVGQGTSSYEQYF. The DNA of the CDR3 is TGTGCCAGCAGCCACCTAGTGGGACAGGGGACTAGCTCCTACGAGCAGTACTTC.

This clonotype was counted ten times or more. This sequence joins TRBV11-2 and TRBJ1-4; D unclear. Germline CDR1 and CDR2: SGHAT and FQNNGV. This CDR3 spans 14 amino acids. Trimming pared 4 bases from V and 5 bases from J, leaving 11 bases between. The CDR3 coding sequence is TGTGCCAGCAGCTGGGGTCGAGGCAATGAAAAACTGTTTTTT. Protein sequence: CASSWGRGNEKLFF.